This T cell receptor (beta chain) originates from a study of CD8+CD57+ T cells in acquired aplastic anemia. Study-level points and caveats: Between patients and controls, roughly 29 CD8+ CDR3 sequences were found in common.

The patients chosen for sequencing had shown expansion of CD8+CD57+ cells (detected by flow cytometry). Concerning this clonotype itself: The antigen remains undetermined.

V lost 5 bases and J lost 4; bases outside the gene matches: 6. The CDR3 loop spans 15 amino acids. Germline values: CDR1 DFQATT, CDR2 SNEGSKA (reference sequence). Profiles of TCR beta VDJ and CDR3 were generated from a genomic DNA template. In TCRdb, the reads were re-called with MiXCR into one record per CDR3 protein. The sample carries about half a million distinct CDR3 sequences, less than 35% recorded once. The rearrangement links TRBV20-1 to TRBJ2-1; TRBD2 agrees at 12 bases. Input material: sorted CD4+, CD8+, or CD8+CD57+ T cells (not recorded which) from PBMCs. The receptor was isolated from a human donor with aplastic anemia. The CDR3 coding sequence is TGCAGTGCTCAAGCGACTAGCGGGGGTTACAATGAGCAGTTCTTC. It encodes CSAQATSGGYNEQFF.